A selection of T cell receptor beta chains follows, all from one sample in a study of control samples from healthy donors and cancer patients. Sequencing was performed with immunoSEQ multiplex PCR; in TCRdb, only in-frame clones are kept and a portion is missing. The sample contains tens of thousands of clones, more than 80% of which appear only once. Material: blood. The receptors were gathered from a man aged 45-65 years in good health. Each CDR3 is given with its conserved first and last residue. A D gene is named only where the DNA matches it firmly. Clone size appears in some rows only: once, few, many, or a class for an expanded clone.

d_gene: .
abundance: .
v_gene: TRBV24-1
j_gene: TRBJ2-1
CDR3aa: CATRGGPYNEQFF
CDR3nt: TGTGCCACTCGCGGGGGCCCTTACAATGAGCAGTTCTTC

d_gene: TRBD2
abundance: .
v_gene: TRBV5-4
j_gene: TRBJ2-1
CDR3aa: CASMALADSYNEQFF
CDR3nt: TGTGCCAGCATGGCACTAGCGGACTCCTACAATGAGCAGTTCTTC

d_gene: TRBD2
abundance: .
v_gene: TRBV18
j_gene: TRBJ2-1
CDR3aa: CASSPIGRTSGASYNEQFF
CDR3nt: TGTGCCAGCTCACCAATCGGTAGGACTAGCGGAGCGTCCTACAATGAGCAGTTCTTC

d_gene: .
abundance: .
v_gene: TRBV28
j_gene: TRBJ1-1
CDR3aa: CASSGFYTEAFF
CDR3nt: TGTGCCAGCAGCGGGTTTTACACTGAAGCTTTCTTT

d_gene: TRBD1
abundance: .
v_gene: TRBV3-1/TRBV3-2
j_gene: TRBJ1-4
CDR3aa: CASNGQGHEKLFF
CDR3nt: TGTGCCAGCAACGGACAGGGTCATGAAAAACTGTTTTTT

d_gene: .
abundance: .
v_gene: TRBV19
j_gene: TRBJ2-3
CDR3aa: CASSIIGGMSTDTQYF
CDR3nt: TGTGCCAGTAGTATCATTGGCGGAATGAGCACAGATACGCAGTATTTT

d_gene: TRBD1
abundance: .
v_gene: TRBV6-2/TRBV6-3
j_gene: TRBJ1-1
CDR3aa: CASSYDGTGEEAFF
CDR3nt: TGTGCCAGCAGTTACGACGGGACAGGGGAAGAAGCTTTCTTT

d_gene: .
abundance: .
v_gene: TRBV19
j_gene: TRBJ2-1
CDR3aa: CASSRAPIPEQFF
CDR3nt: TGTGCCAGTAGTAGGGCGCCAATCCCTGAGCAGTTCTTC

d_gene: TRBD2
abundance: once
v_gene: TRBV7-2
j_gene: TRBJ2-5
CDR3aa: CASSLFWGGKETQYF
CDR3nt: TGTGCCAGCAGCTTATTCTGGGGGGGTAAAGAGACCCAGTACTTC

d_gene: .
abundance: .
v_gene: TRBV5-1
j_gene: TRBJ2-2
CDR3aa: CASSPGGVGAITGELFF
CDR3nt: TGCGCCAGCAGCCCAGGAGGGGTAGGGGCCATCACCGGGGAGCTGTTTTTT

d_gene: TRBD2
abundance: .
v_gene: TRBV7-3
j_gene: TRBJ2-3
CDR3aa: CASSPPIAGGVTDTQYF
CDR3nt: TGTGCCAGCAGCCCCCCGATAGCGGGAGGAGTCACAGATACGCAGTATTTT

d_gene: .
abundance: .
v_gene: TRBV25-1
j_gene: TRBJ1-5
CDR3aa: CASSEWGGEQPQHF
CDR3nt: TGTGCCAGCAGTGAATGGGGAGGGGAGCAGCCCCAGCATTTT

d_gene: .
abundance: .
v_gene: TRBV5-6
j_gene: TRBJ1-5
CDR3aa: CASSFEGDHQPQHF
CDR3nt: TGTGCCAGCAGCTTCGAGGGGGATCATCAGCCCCAGCATTTT

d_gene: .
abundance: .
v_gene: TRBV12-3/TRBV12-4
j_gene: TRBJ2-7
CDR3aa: CASSWSSYEQYF
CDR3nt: TGTGCCAGCAGTTGGTCCTCCTACGAGCAGTACTTC

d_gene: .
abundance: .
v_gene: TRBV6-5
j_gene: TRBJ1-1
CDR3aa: CASSRPGTLNTEAFF
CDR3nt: TGTGCCAGCAGTCGGCCCGGGACATTGAACACTGAAGCTTTCTTT

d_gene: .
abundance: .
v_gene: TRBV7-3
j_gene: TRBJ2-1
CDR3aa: CASSLKSRRAGDNEQFF
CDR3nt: TGTGCCAGCAGCTTAAAATCAAGAAGGGCAGGGGACAATGAGCAGTTCTTC

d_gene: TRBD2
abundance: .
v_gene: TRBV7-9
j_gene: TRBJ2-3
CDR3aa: CASSLQVFPLAGGTDTQYF
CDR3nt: TGTGCCAGCAGCTTACAGGTCTTCCCCCTGGCGGGAGGGACAGATACGCAGTATTTT

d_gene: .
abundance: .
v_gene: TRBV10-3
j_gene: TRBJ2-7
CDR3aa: CAISDRSKLSEQYF
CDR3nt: TGTGCCATCAGTGATCGGTCAAAACTCTCCGAGCAGTACTTC

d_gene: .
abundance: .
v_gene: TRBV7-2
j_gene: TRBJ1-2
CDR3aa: CASSPQTDDYGYTF
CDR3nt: TGTGCCAGCAGTCCCCAGACAGACGACTATGGCTACACCTTC

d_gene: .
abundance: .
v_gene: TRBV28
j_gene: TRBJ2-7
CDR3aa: CASRITGAEQYF
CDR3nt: TGTGCCAGCAGAATAACTGGGGCTGAGCAGTACTTC